These 7 T cell receptor beta chains were sequenced from one sample in a study of T-cell reconstitution after alpha-beta-depleted transplantation in children. A TCRbeta library incorporating unique molecular identifiers was prepared. TCRdb re-derived calls from the PCR reads in MiXCR, one entry per CDR3 protein. The sample has roughly 120,000 distinct CDR3 sequences, 10% seen once. The sample here was PBMCs from the stem cell graft donor, taken from the stem cell graft. These receptors all stem from a human donor who donated a stem cell graft to a child with acute lymphoblastic leukemia.

The chain is built from TRBV18 and TRBJ2-7, with D maybe TRBD1 (6 bases). The CDR3 runs to 12 residues. Germline V gene lookup returns CDR1 KGHSH and CDR2 LQKENI. The V end lost 4 bases, the J end lost 12 bases, and 16 bases lay between the germline ends. The CDR3 sequence: CASSREQGLWYF. The CDR3 DNA is TGTGCCAGCTCACGCGAACAGGGCCTGTGGTACTTC.

This clonotype was observed many times. The chain uses TRBV7-9 and TRBJ2-7, with D tentatively TRBD2 (6 bases). CDR1 is SEHNR, CDR2 FQNEAQ, per germline (reference sequence). The length of the CDR3 is 15 residues. The V and J ends lost 4 bases and 9 bases respectively, with 22 bases between them. CDR3: CASSWEAASIRWQYF. The CDR3 DNA is TGTGCCAGCAGCTGGGAGGCGGCCTCGATAAGATGGCAGTACTTC.

This clonotype came up many times. J is TRBJ2-1 and V is TRBV27, with 7 bases identical to TRBD2. Germline CDR1 and CDR2: MNHEY and SMNVEV (reference sequence). The CDR3 totals 15 residues. V shed 7 bases, J shed 3 bases, and the junction held 9 bases outside the gene matches. CDR3 loop: CASTLVGRNYNEQFF. The CDR3 coding sequence is TGTGCCAGCACCCTTGTCGGGAGGAACTACAATGAGCAGTTCTTC.

This clonotype has ten or more counts. This chain joins TRBV5-1 and TRBJ2-7; D not certain. Germline V CDR1 and CDR2: SGHRS, YFSETQ. V was trimmed by 1 base and J by 2 bases, leaving 7 bases between them. The CDR3 is 13 amino acids. Here the CDR3 DNA reads TGCGCCAGCAGCTTGCCAGGCCCCTACGAGCAGTACTTC. It specifies CASSLPGPYEQYF.

Many counts were recorded for this clonotype. The V gene is TRBV12-3 or TRBV12-4, the J gene TRBJ2-5; no firm D call. V was trimmed by 5 bases and J by 4 bases, leaving 17 bases between them. The CDR3 spans 15 residues. The CDR3 region is CASSLSVSGGETQYF. The CDR3, as DNA: TGTGCCAGCAGTCTATCCGTCTCGGGCGGAGAGACCCAGTACTTC.

This clonotype turned up a few times. The rearrangement joins TRBV14 to TRBJ2-7; possible D gene TRBD1, 6 bases. Trimming left V 0 bases short and J 1 base short, with 16 bases between. The length of the CDR3 is 17 residues. Germline CDR1 and CDR2: SGHDN and FVKESK. The CDR3 reads CASSQDSTGKGSYEQYF. The CDR3 DNA sequence: TGTGCCAGCAGCCAAGATTCTACAGGGAAGGGGTCCTACGAGCAGTACTTC.

Many counts were recorded for this clonotype. The DNA of the CDR3 is TGTGCCAGCAGTGGCCGGGACAGGGAAACAGATACGCAGTATTTT. It encodes CASSGRDRETDTQYF. The chain combines TRBV2 with TRBJ2-3, with 9 bases fitting TRBD1. Germline assignment: CDR1 SNHLY and CDR2 FYNNEI. This CDR3 region has 15 residues. With V trimmed by 4 bases and J by 3 bases, 5 bases remained unmatched.